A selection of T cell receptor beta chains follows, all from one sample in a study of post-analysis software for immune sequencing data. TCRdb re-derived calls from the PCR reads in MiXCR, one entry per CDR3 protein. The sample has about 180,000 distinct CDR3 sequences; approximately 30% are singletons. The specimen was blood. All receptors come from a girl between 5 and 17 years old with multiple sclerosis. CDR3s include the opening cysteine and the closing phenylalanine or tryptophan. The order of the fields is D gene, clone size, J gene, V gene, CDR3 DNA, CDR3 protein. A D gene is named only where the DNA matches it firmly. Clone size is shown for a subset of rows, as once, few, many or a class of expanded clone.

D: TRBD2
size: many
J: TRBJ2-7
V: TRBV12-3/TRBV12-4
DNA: TGTGCCAGCAGCACCGTCGGCGGGAGAGCCTACGAGCAGTACTTC
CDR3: CASSTVGGRAYEQYF

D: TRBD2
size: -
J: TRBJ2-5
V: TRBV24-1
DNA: TGTGCCACCAGTGATGCGACTAGCGGGGAGGGGCAGTACTTC
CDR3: CATSDATSGEGQYF

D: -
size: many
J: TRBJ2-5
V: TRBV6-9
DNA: TGTGCCAGCACCACCCAAGAGACCCAGTACTTC
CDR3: CASTTQETQYF

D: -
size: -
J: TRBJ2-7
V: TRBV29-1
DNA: TGCAGCGTTGGGGGGTCCTACGAGCAGTACTTC
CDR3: CSVGGSYEQYF

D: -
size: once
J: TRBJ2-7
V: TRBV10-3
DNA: TGTGCCATCAGTGAGTCTGGGAGAGACTACGAGCAGTACTTC
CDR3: CAISESGRDYEQYF

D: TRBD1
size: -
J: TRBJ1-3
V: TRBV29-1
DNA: TGCAGCGCCGGGACAGGGGGCTCGTCTGGAAACACCATATATTTT
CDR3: CSAGTGGSSGNTIYF

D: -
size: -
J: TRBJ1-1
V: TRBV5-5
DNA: TGTGCCAGCAGCTTGGAGGGAGGAGGCACTGAAGCTTTCTTT
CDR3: CASSLEGGGTEAFF

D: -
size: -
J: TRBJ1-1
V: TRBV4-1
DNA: TGCGCCAGCAGCCAAGCTATGGCGGCGAACACTGAAGCTTTCTTT
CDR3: CASSQAMAANTEAFF

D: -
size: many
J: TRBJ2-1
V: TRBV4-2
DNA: TGTGCCAGCAGCCAAGACGTAGTCAATGAGCAGTTCTTC
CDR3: CASSQDVVNEQFF

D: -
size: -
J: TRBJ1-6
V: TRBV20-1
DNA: TGCAGTGCTAGAGAGGGGCCCAGAGAGCCCCTCCACTTT
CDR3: CSAREGPREPLHF

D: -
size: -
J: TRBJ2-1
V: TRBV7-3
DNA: TGTGCCAGCAGTGACTCGTGGGAGGACAATGAGCAGTTCTTC
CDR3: CASSDSWEDNEQFF

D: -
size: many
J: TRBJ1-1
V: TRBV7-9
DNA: TGTGCCAGCAGCTTAGCGCAGGGAAGAGCTTTCTTT
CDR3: CASSLAQGRAFF

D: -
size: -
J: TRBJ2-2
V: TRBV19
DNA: TGTGCCAGTAGTATGCTTGTTCCAGGGGAGCTGTTTTTT
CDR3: CASSMLVPGELFF

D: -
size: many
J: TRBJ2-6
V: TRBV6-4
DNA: TGTGCCAGCAGTGACAACTCTGGGGCCAACGTCCTGACTTTC
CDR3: CASSDNSGANVLTF

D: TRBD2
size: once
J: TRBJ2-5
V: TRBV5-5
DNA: TGTGCCAGCAGCAGCTTGACTAGCGGGGGCGAGACCCAGTACTTC
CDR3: CASSSLTSGGETQYF

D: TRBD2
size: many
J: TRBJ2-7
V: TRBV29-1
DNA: TGCAGCGCAAAGGGAGGGAACTACGAGCAGTACTTC
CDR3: CSAKGGNYEQYF

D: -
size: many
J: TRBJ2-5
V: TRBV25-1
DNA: TGTGCCAGCAGTGAACAAGGTTTCCAAGAGACCCAGTACTTC
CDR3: CASSEQGFQETQYF